This TCR beta chain stems from a study of control samples from healthy donors and cancer patients. TCRdb keeps only in-frame clones here, not all; method: immunoSEQ multiplex PCR. The sample has some 120,000 clones, 85% to 90% seen once. Sequenced input: PBMCs. The receptor was isolated from a woman between 45 and 65 years old with colorectal cancer.

CDR3 protein: CASSLVGHTTDTQYF. The CDR3 nucleotides read TGTGCCAGCAGCTTGGTGGGACATACGACAGATACGCAGTATTTT. This rearrangement joins TRBV5-6 to TRBJ2-3, with TRBD1 as a possible D gene (6 bases). Deletions cut 0 bases from V and 3 bases from J, with 11 bases between. Germline loops: CDR1 SGHDT, CDR2 YYEEEE. This CDR3 contains 15 residues.